Detailed here is one TCR beta chain. Its specificity is unknown. Sequenced by immunoSEQ multiplex PCR; TCRdb stores in-frame clones only, minus some. Here the sample spans fewer than 600,000 clones, 89% being singletons. The data originate from a study of Ad26.COV2.S vaccination and SARS-CoV-2 variants. Study-wide background: Recipients of Ad26.COV2.S got it intramuscularly, once or twice 56 days apart. Findings and limits, study-wide: Vaccinees showed greater spike-specific TCR breadth than placebo recipients.

Trimming pared 0 bases from V and 1 base from J, leaving 13 bases between. This CDR3 has 16 residues. Per germline, CDR1 SGHRS and CDR2 YFSETQ. The sample's treatment: about 20 received Ad26.COV2.S at low or high dose, single or two shots; about 5 received placebo; per-sample allocation not given. Sample collection was performed on day 63 after the first vaccine or placebo injection. An adult aged 18-55 years in Boston served as the donor. The sample in question was peripheral blood, obtained in a trial of Ad26.COV2.S vaccine versus placebo. The sequence was obtained from a person aged 18 to 59 who received the Ad26.COV2.S COVID-19 vaccine or a placebo. The chain uses TRBV5-1 and TRBJ1-1; tentatively, D is TRBD1 (6 bases). This chain's CDR3 is CASSLGQDSTNTEAFF. CDR3 bases: TGCGCCAGCAGCTTGGGACAGGACAGTACGAACACTGAAGCTTTCTTT.